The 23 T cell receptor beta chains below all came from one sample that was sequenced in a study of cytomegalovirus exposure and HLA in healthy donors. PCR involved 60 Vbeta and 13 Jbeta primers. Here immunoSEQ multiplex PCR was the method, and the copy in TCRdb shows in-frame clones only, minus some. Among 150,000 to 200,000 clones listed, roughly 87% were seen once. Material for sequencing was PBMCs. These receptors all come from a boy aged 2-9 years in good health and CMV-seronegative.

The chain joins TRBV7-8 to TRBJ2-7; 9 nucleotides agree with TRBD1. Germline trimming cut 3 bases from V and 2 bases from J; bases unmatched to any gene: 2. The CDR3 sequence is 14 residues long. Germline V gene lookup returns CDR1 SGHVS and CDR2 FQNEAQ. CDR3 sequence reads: CASSLNRGPYEQYF. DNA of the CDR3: TGTGCCAGCAGCTTGAACAGGGGGCCCTACGAGCAGTACTTC.

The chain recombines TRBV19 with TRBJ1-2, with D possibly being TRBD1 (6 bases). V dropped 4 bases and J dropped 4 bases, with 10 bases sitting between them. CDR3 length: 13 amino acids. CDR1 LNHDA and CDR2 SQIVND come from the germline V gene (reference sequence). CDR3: CASSTGQPYGYTF. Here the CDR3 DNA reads TGTGCCAGTAGTACCGGACAGCCCTATGGCTACACCTTC.

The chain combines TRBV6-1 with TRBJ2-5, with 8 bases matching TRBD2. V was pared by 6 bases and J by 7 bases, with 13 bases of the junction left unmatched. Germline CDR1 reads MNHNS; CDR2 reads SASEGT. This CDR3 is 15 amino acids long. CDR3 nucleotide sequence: TGTGCCAGCAGCAGCCCGGGACTAGATCGCCTGACCCAGTACTTC. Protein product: CASSSPGLDRLTQYF.

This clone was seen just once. The CDR3 DNA sequence: TGTGCCAGCAGTACCGGACAGGGTGTACCCTATAATTCACCCCTCCACTTT. It is translated as CASSTGQGVPYNSPLHF. This chain links TRBV7-9 with TRBJ1-6; 8 bases line up with TRBD1. Trimming cost V 6 bases and J 2 bases; bases outside gene matches: 9. Germline V gene data show CDR1 as SEHNR and CDR2 as FQNEAQ (reference sequence). This CDR3 comprises 17 residues.

The CDR3 region is CASSASSGTGAGNTIYF. Written as DNA, the CDR3 is TGTGCCAGCAGCGCTTCGTCCGGGACAGGAGCTGGAAACACCATATATTTT. The gene calls are TRBV9 and TRBJ1-3, with 8 bases fitting TRBD1. V trimming: 3 bases; J trimming: 2 bases; junction bases outside the gene matches: 10. Germline loops: CDR1 SGDLS, CDR2 YYNGEE. The CDR3 consists of 17 residues.

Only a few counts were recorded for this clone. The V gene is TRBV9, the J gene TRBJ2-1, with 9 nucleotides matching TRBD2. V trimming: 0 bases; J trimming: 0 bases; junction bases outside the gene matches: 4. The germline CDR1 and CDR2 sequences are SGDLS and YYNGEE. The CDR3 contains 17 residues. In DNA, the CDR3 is TGTGCCAGCAGCGTAGTCAGCGGGAGGCTCTCCTACAATGAGCAGTTCTTC. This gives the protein CASSVVSGRLSYNEQFF.

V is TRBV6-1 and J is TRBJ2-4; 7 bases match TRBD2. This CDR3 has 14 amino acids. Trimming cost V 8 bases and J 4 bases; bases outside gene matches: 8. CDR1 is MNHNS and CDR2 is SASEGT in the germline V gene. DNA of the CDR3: TGTGCCAGCCGCCGAGGGACTACTAAAAACATTCAGTACTTC. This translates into CASRRGTTKNIQYF.

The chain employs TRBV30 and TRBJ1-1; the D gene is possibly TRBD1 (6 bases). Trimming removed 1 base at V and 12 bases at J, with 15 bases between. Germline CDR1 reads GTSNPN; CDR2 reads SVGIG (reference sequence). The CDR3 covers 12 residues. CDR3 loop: CAWSGKGQKTFF. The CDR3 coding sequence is TGTGCCTGGAGTGGGAAAGGACAGAAAACTTTCTTT.

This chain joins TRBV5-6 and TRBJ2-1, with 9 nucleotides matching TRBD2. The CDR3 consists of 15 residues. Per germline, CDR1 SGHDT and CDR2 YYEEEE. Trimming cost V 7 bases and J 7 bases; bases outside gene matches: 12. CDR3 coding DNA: TGTGCCAGCTCCCCAGGTCGCGGGAGGGGGAATGAGCAGTTCTTC. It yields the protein CASSPGRGRGNEQFF.

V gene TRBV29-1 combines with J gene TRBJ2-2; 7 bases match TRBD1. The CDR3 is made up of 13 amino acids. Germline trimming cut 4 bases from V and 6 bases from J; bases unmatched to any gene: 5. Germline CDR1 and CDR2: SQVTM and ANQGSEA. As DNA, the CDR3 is TGCAGCGTTGGCCGACAGGGACCCGGGGAGCTGTTTTTT. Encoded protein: CSVGRQGPGELFF.

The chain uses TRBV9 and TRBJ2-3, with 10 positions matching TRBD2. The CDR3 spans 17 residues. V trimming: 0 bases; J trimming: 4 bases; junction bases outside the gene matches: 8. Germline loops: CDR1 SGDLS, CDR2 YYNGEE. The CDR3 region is CASSVGLAGLGADTQYF. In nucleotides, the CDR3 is TGTGCCAGCAGCGTAGGACTAGCGGGCTTGGGGGCAGATACGCAGTATTTT.

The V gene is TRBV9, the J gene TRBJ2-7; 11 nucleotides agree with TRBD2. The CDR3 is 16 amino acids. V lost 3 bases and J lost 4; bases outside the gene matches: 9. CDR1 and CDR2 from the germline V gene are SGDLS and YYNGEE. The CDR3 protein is CASSEGTSGKLYEQYF. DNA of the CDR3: TGTGCCAGCAGCGAAGGGACTAGCGGAAAGCTTTACGAGCAGTACTTC.

The CDR3 sequence: CASSIQGAYQPQHF. The CDR3 coding sequence is TGTGCCAGTAGTATACAGGGGGCGTACCAGCCCCAGCATTTT. The chain links TRBV19 to TRBJ1-5; 8 bases line up with TRBD1. Germline CDR1 LNHDA, CDR2 SQIVND (reference sequence). The CDR3 runs 14 residues. With 2 bases clipped from V and 7 bases from J, the junction kept 4 bases outside the gene matches.

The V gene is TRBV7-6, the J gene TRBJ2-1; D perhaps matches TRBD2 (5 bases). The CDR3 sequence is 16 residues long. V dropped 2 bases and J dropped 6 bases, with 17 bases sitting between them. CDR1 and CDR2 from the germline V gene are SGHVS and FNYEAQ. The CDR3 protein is CASSLYLPTRTNEQFF. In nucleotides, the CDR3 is TGTGCCAGCAGCTTATACCTCCCCACTAGGACCAATGAGCAGTTCTTC.

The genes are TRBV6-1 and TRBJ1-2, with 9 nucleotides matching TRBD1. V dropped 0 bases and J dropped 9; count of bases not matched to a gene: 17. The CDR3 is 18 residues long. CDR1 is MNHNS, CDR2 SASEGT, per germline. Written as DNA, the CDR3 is TGTGCCAGCAGTGAAGCGCCACTAAAAGGACAGGGGCCGGGGCGCTACACCTTC. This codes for CASSEAPLKGQGPGRYTF.

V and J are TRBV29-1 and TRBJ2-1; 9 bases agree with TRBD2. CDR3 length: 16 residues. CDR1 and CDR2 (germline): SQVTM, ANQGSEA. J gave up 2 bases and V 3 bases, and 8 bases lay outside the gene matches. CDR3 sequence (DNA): TGCAGCGTTGATCCCCGGGGCGGGGGGGCCTACAATGAGCAGTTCTTC. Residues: CSVDPRGGGAYNEQFF.

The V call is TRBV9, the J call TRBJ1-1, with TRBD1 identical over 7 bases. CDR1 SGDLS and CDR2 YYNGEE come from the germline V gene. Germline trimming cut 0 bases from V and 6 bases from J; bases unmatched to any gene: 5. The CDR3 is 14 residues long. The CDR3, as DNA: TGTGCCAGCAGCGTAGACCCAGGGGGGTCTGAAGCTTTCTTT. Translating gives CASSVDPGGSEAFF.

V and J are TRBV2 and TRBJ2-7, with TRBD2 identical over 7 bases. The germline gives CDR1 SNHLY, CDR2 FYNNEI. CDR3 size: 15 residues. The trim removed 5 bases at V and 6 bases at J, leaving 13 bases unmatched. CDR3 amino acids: CASSNVRAWEGEQYF. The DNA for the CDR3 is TGTGCCAGCAGTAATGTGAGGGCCTGGGAGGGCGAGCAGTACTTC.

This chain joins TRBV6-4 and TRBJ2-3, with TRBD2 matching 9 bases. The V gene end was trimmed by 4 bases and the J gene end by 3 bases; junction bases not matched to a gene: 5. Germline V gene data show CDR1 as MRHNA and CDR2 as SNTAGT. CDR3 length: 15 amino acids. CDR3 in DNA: TGTGCCAGCAGTGGAGGGCTAGCGGGGACAGATACGCAGTATTTT. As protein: CASSGGLAGTDTQYF.

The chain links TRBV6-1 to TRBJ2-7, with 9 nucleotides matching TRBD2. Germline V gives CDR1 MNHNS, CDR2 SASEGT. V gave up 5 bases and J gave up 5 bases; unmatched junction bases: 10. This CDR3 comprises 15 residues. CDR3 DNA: TGTGCCAGCAGTTTAATAAGCGGGAGGTTCGACGAGCAGTACTTC. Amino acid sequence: CASSLISGRFDEQYF.

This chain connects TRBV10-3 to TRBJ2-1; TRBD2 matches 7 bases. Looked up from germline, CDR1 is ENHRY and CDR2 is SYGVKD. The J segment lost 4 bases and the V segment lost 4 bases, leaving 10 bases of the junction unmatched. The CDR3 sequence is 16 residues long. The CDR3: CAISGSTGTTYNEQFF. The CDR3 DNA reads TGTGCCATCAGTGGATCGACCGGGACTACTTACAATGAGCAGTTCTTC.

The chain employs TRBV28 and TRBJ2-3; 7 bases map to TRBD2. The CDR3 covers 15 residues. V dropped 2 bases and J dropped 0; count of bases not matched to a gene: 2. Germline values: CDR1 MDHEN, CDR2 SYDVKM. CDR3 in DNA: TGTGCCAGCAGTTTAGGAGCGGGGAGCACAGATACGCAGTATTTT. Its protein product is CASSLGAGSTDTQYF.

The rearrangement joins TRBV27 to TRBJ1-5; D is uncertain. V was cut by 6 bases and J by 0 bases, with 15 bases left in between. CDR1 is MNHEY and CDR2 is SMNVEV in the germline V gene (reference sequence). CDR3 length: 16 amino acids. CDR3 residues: CASRSLRLYSNQPQHF. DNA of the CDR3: TGTGCCAGCAGGAGTTTGCGACTTTATAGCAATCAGCCCCAGCATTTT.